Listed below are T cell receptor beta chains from one sample, sequenced in a study of OX40 agonist ivuxolimab in advanced cancers. Here immunoSEQ multiplex PCR was the method, and the copy in TCRdb shows in-frame clones only, minus some. The sample consists of approximately 48,000 clones, over 70% of them appearing once. Material: CD4+ or CD8+ T cells sorted from blood, obtained in a trial of the OX40 agonist ivuxolimab. The source of these receptors is an adult with an advanced solid tumor such as melanoma, head and neck, liver or kidney cancer. Each CDR3 is given with its conserved first and last residue. The order of the fields is J gene, clone size, V gene, D gene, CDR3 protein, CDR3 DNA. The D gene is left open where the match is weak. Clone size is given for some rows only: seen once, a few or many times, or a class if the clone is expanded.

J gene: TRBJ2-7; clone size: -; V gene: TRBV28; D gene: -; CDR3 protein: CASSLGSTREQYF; CDR3 DNA: TGTGCCAGCAGTTTGGGCTCAACCCGCGAGCAGTACTTC
J gene: TRBJ1-3; clone size: -; V gene: TRBV7-6; D gene: -; CDR3 protein: CASSPHILGGHTIYF; CDR3 DNA: TGTGCCAGCAGCCCCCATATTTTGGGGGGCCACACCATATATTTT
J gene: TRBJ1-3; clone size: -; V gene: TRBV7-9; D gene: -; CDR3 protein: CASSLILSSGNTIYF; CDR3 DNA: TGTGCCAGCAGCTTAATTCTTTCCTCTGGAAACACCATATATTTT
J gene: TRBJ2-7; clone size: -; V gene: TRBV29-1; D gene: TRBD1; CDR3 protein: CSVSDRVPDEQYF; CDR3 DNA: TGCAGCGTTTCTGACAGGGTCCCGGACGAGCAGTACTTC
J gene: TRBJ2-2; clone size: -; V gene: TRBV19; D gene: TRBD1; CDR3 protein: CASSPRQGGNTGELFF; CDR3 DNA: TGTGCCAGTAGCCCCAGACAGGGGGGGAACACCGGGGAGCTGTTTTTT
J gene: TRBJ2-3; clone size: -; V gene: TRBV5-6; D gene: -; CDR3 protein: CASSFGKGSDTQYF; CDR3 DNA: TGTGCCAGCAGCTTTGGTAAAGGGTCAGATACGCAGTATTTT
J gene: TRBJ1-3; clone size: -; V gene: TRBV2; D gene: TRBD1; CDR3 protein: CASRDRGNTIYF; CDR3 DNA: TGTGCCAGCCGCGACAGGGGGAACACCATATATTTT
J gene: TRBJ1-2; clone size: -; V gene: TRBV5-4; D gene: -; CDR3 protein: CASSIPQGGDYGYTF; CDR3 DNA: TGTGCCAGCAGCATTCCGCAGGGTGGGGACTATGGCTACACCTTC
J gene: TRBJ2-1; clone size: once; V gene: TRBV11-2; D gene: TRBD2; CDR3 protein: CASSLSRAGVRNEQFF; CDR3 DNA: TGTGCCAGCAGCTTAAGTAGAGCGGGAGTAAGAAATGAGCAGTTCTTC
J gene: TRBJ2-1; clone size: -; V gene: TRBV18; D gene: -; CDR3 protein: CASSRGRNSLYNEQFF; CDR3 DNA: TGTGCCAGCTCACGGGGCCGCAACAGCCTCTACAATGAGCAGTTCTTC
J gene: TRBJ2-3; clone size: -; V gene: TRBV11-2; D gene: TRBD2; CDR3 protein: CASSRGLAAHSTDTQYF; CDR3 DNA: TGTGCCAGCAGCAGGGGACTAGCGGCACATAGCACAGATACGCAGTATTTT
J gene: TRBJ1-1; clone size: -; V gene: TRBV5-1; D gene: -; CDR3 protein: CASSLGGNTEAFF; CDR3 DNA: TGCGCCAGCAGCTTAGGGGGGAACACTGAAGCTTTCTTT
J gene: TRBJ2-1; clone size: once; V gene: TRBV4-3; D gene: TRBD1; CDR3 protein: CASSQGKKQGARNEQFF; CDR3 DNA: TGCGCCAGCAGCCAAGGGAAGAAGCAGGGGGCGCGCAATGAGCAGTTCTTC
J gene: TRBJ1-1; clone size: once; V gene: TRBV6-6; D gene: -; CDR3 protein: CASSYRAGEAFF; CDR3 DNA: TGTGCCAGCAGTTACAGGGCAGGAGAAGCTTTCTTT
J gene: TRBJ2-2; clone size: once; V gene: TRBV18; D gene: -; CDR3 protein: CASSSQGSGELFF; CDR3 DNA: TGTGCCAGCTCATCCCAGGGCTCCGGGGAGCTGTTTTTT
J gene: TRBJ1-5; clone size: -; V gene: TRBV2; D gene: -; CDR3 protein: CASSETASRNQPQHF; CDR3 DNA: TGTGCCAGCAGTGAAACAGCCAGCCGCAATCAGCCCCAGCATTTT
J gene: TRBJ1-5; clone size: -; V gene: TRBV4-3; D gene: TRBD1; CDR3 protein: CASSQDLEAGGGQPQHF; CDR3 DNA: TGCGCCAGCAGCCAAGATCTCGAGGCAGGGGGGGGTCAGCCCCAGCATTTT
J gene: TRBJ2-1; clone size: -; V gene: TRBV6-1; D gene: TRBD2; CDR3 protein: CASRPSGSSNEQFF; CDR3 DNA: TGTGCCAGCAGGCCTAGCGGCTCAAGTAATGAGCAGTTCTTC
J gene: TRBJ1-2; clone size: -; V gene: TRBV6-1; D gene: TRBD1; CDR3 protein: CASRSGTGRIYGYTF; CDR3 DNA: TGTGCCAGCAGATCCGGGACAGGGCGTATTTATGGCTACACCTTC
J gene: TRBJ2-7; clone size: few; V gene: TRBV18; D gene: -; CDR3 protein: CASSPRGSYEQYF; CDR3 DNA: TGTGCCAGCTCACCCAGGGGTTCCTACGAGCAGTACTTC
J gene: TRBJ1-5; clone size: -; V gene: TRBV19; D gene: TRBD1; CDR3 protein: CASSRTQGGGAQHF; CDR3 DNA: TGTGCCAGTAGTCGGACCCAGGGGGGAGGAGCCCAGCATTTT
J gene: TRBJ1-1; clone size: few; V gene: TRBV7-8; D gene: -; CDR3 protein: CASSLAQSLNTEAFF; CDR3 DNA: TGTGCCAGCAGCTTAGCGCAGAGCCTGAACACTGAAGCTTTCTTT
J gene: TRBJ2-3; clone size: -; V gene: TRBV7-9; D gene: -; CDR3 protein: CASSLTDTQYF; CDR3 DNA: TGTGCCAGCAGCTTGACGGATACGCAGTATTTT
J gene: TRBJ1-5; clone size: -; V gene: TRBV4-1; D gene: -; CDR3 protein: CASSQETGTTANQPQHF; CDR3 DNA: TGCGCCAGCAGCCAAGAAACCGGTACCACCGCCAATCAGCCCCAGCATTTT
J gene: TRBJ1-2; clone size: -; V gene: TRBV6-5; D gene: -; CDR3 protein: CASSYVSGAGYGYTF; CDR3 DNA: TGTGCCAGCAGTTACGTGTCGGGGGCCGGCTATGGCTACACCTTC
J gene: TRBJ1-2; clone size: -; V gene: TRBV9; D gene: TRBD1; CDR3 protein: CASSLTGVGYGYTF; CDR3 DNA: TGTGCCAGCAGCCTAACAGGGGTCGGCTATGGCTACACCTTC
J gene: TRBJ2-4; clone size: -; V gene: TRBV4-3; D gene: -; CDR3 protein: CASSLSLLRGGGSNIQYF; CDR3 DNA: TGCGCCAGCAGCCTAAGCCTTTTGCGCGGGGGCGGTTCTAACATTCAGTACTTC
J gene: TRBJ2-3; clone size: -; V gene: TRBV4-1; D gene: -; CDR3 protein: CASSQVRGGITDTQYF; CDR3 DNA: TGCGCCAGCAGCCAAGTCAGGGGGGGGATCACAGATACGCAGTATTTT
J gene: TRBJ1-2; clone size: -; V gene: TRBV5-1; D gene: -; CDR3 protein: CASRAPDANYGYTF; CDR3 DNA: TGCGCCAGCAGGGCCCCAGACGCTAACTATGGCTACACCTTC
J gene: TRBJ2-1; clone size: -; V gene: TRBV23-1; D gene: -; CDR3 protein: CASRGDGLSYNEQFF; CDR3 DNA: TGCGCCAGCAGGGGGGACGGTTTGTCCTACAATGAGCAGTTCTTC
J gene: TRBJ1-1; clone size: -; V gene: TRBV11-2; D gene: -; CDR3 protein: CASTQTVLNTEAFF; CDR3 DNA: TGTGCCAGCACCCAGACAGTTCTCAACACTGAAGCTTTCTTT
J gene: TRBJ1-1; clone size: -; V gene: TRBV28; D gene: -; CDR3 protein: CASSLNRAEAFF; CDR3 DNA: TGTGCCAGCAGTTTGAACAGGGCTGAAGCTTTCTTT
J gene: TRBJ1-5; clone size: -; V gene: TRBV19; D gene: -; CDR3 protein: CASSTGLLMGQPQHF; CDR3 DNA: TGTGCCAGTAGTACGGGACTCTTAATGGGTCAGCCCCAGCATTTT
J gene: TRBJ1-3; clone size: -; V gene: TRBV7-9; D gene: -; CDR3 protein: CASSLIRISGNTIYF; CDR3 DNA: TGTGCCAGCAGCTTAATACGGATCTCTGGAAACACCATATATTTT
J gene: TRBJ1-5; clone size: -; V gene: TRBV28; D gene: -; CDR3 protein: CASRGGGAVSNQPQHF; CDR3 DNA: TGTGCCAGCAGGGGAGGGGGGGCAGTTTCGAATCAGCCCCAGCATTTT
J gene: TRBJ2-4; clone size: -; V gene: TRBV28; D gene: TRBD2; CDR3 protein: CASSLGGLAGGSGRGNIQYF; CDR3 DNA: TGTGCCAGCAGTCTCGGGGGACTAGCGGGAGGCTCGGGGAGAGGGAACATTCAGTACTTC
J gene: TRBJ2-7; clone size: -; V gene: TRBV6-6; D gene: TRBD1; CDR3 protein: CASRLGQGAYEQYF; CDR3 DNA: TGTGCCAGCAGATTGGGACAGGGGGCCTACGAGCAGTACTTC
J gene: TRBJ2-7; clone size: once; V gene: TRBV2; D gene: -; CDR3 protein: CASSEPRGTYEQYF; CDR3 DNA: TGTGCCAGCAGTGAACCCCGGGGGACCTACGAGCAGTACTTC
J gene: TRBJ2-5; clone size: -; V gene: TRBV6-6; D gene: TRBD2; CDR3 protein: CASSSHTSGKETQYF; CDR3 DNA: TGTGCCAGCAGTTCTCACACTAGCGGGAAGGAGACCCAGTACTTC
J gene: TRBJ2-7; clone size: -; V gene: TRBV4-2; D gene: TRBD2; CDR3 protein: CASSQGTSAVFSYEQYF; CDR3 DNA: TGTGCCAGCAGCCAAGGGACTAGCGCTGTCTTCTCCTACGAGCAGTACTTC
J gene: TRBJ2-1; clone size: -; V gene: TRBV7-8; D gene: -; CDR3 protein: CASATYNEQFF; CDR3 DNA: TGTGCCTCGGCTACGTACAATGAGCAGTTCTTC
J gene: TRBJ1-3; clone size: -; V gene: TRBV27; D gene: -; CDR3 protein: CASSLFSGNTIYF; CDR3 DNA: TGTGCCAGCAGTTTATTTTCGGGAAACACCATATATTTT
J gene: TRBJ1-3; clone size: -; V gene: TRBV5-1; D gene: TRBD1; CDR3 protein: CASSPGDRGAGNTIYF; CDR3 DNA: TGCGCCAGCAGCCCCGGGGACAGGGGGGCTGGAAACACCATATATTTT
J gene: TRBJ2-1; clone size: -; V gene: TRBV10-1; D gene: -; CDR3 protein: CASSGGGSGPYNEQFF; CDR3 DNA: TGCGCCAGCAGTGGGGGCGGTAGCGGACCCTACAATGAGCAGTTCTTC
J gene: TRBJ2-7; clone size: -; V gene: TRBV28; D gene: TRBD2; CDR3 protein: CASSPPPLWTSGTYEQYF; CDR3 DNA: TGTGCCAGCAGCCCCCCGCCCCTATGGACTAGCGGGACCTACGAGCAGTACTTC
J gene: TRBJ2-5; clone size: -; V gene: TRBV21-1; D gene: -; CDR3 protein: CASSKGNPGQGRETQYF; CDR3 DNA: TGTGCCAGCAGCAAAGGAAACCCGGGGCAGGGCCGAGAGACCCAGTACTTC
J gene: TRBJ1-1; clone size: -; V gene: TRBV6-5; D gene: -; CDR3 protein: CASSWEGEAFF; CDR3 DNA: TGTGCCAGCAGTTGGGAAGGGGAAGCTTTCTTT
J gene: TRBJ1-5; clone size: -; V gene: TRBV7-2; D gene: -; CDR3 protein: CASSLTNSNQPQHF; CDR3 DNA: TGTGCCAGCAGCTTAACGAATAGCAATCAGCCCCAGCATTTT
J gene: TRBJ1-1; clone size: -; V gene: TRBV7-9; D gene: -; CDR3 protein: CASSWVRDTEAFF; CDR3 DNA: TGTGCCAGCAGCTGGGTTAGGGACACTGAAGCTTTCTTT
J gene: TRBJ2-6; clone size: -; V gene: TRBV19; D gene: -; CDR3 protein: CASSKTGWGASGANVLTF; CDR3 DNA: TGTGCCAGTAGTAAGACAGGGTGGGGGGCCTCTGGGGCCAACGTCCTGACTTTC
J gene: TRBJ1-5; clone size: -; V gene: TRBV7-9; D gene: -; CDR3 protein: CASSSTGSNQPQHF; CDR3 DNA: TGTGCCAGCAGCTCGACAGGCAGCAATCAGCCCCAGCATTTT
J gene: TRBJ2-7; clone size: once; V gene: TRBV5-1; D gene: -; CDR3 protein: CASSLSGGRRYEQYF; CDR3 DNA: TGCGCCAGCAGCTTGTCCGGGGGGCGCAGGTACGAGCAGTACTTC
J gene: TRBJ2-7; clone size: -; V gene: TRBV7-3; D gene: -; CDR3 protein: CASSPTDYSGEQYF; CDR3 DNA: TGTGCCAGCAGCCCAACGGACTATTCAGGCGAGCAGTACTTC
J gene: TRBJ2-1; clone size: -; V gene: TRBV7-2; D gene: -; CDR3 protein: CASSFQPTKGGNYNEQFF; CDR3 DNA: TGTGCCAGCAGCTTCCAACCGACTAAGGGGGGGAACTACAATGAGCAGTTCTTC
J gene: TRBJ2-5; clone size: -; V gene: TRBV7-2; D gene: -; CDR3 protein: CASSLPGERETQYF; CDR3 DNA: TGTGCCAGCAGCTTACCAGGGGAAAGAGAGACCCAGTACTTC